Below, 21 T cell receptor beta chains from the same sample are listed, as sequenced in a study of beta chain features in type 1 diabetes. Reverse transcription of all isolated RNA meant that expressed TCRB transcripts were sequenced. Assay used: immunoSEQ multiplex PCR; TCRdb lists only in-frame clones, some missing. This table holds 110,000 or so clones, less than 40% found once. The material sequenced was stem cell memory CD4+ T cells from blood. Receptors were obtained from a woman aged 18-29 years in good health.

The chain joins TRBV29-1 to TRBJ2-1, with D tentatively TRBD2 (6 bases). Trimming took 6 bases from V and 0 from J, leaving 18 bases between them. CDR1 and CDR2 (germline): SQVTM, ANQGSEA. The CDR3 sequence is 16 residues long. Here the CDR3 DNA reads TGCAGCGTCGTATACGGGAGTAAGAGCTCCTACAATGAGCAGTTCTTC. Residues: CSVVYGSKSSYNEQFF.

The chain links TRBV29-1 to TRBJ2-1; no firm D call. V gave up 4 bases and J gave up 7 bases, with 23 bases separating them. CDR3 length: 16 amino acids. Germline V CDR1 and CDR2: SQVTM, ANQGSEA. The CDR3 DNA is TGCAGCGTTGCCCCTCCTTCGGGTAGCATTAGGAATGAGCAGTTCTTC. It codes for CSVAPPSGSIRNEQFF.

The J gene is TRBJ2-4, the V gene TRBV7-9; 7 bases line up with TRBD1. CDR3 length: 19 amino acids. From germline, CDR1 is SEHNR and CDR2 FQNEAQ (reference sequence). The V segment lost 6 bases and the J segment 0 bases; nucleotides outside the gene matches: 17. The CDR3 sequence is CASRFPPGQPSVAKNIQYF. CDR3 nucleotide sequence: TGTGCCAGCAGATTTCCACCGGGACAGCCATCAGTAGCCAAAAACATTCAGTACTTC.

The chain recombines TRBV7-6 with TRBJ2-7; TRBD1 is a possible D gene (6 bases). This CDR3 has 15 residues. Per germline, CDR1 SGHVS and CDR2 FNYEAQ. Trimming removed 1 base from V and 2 bases from J, with 12 bases in between. The CDR3 nucleotides are TGTGCCAGCAGCTTAGTTTCAGGGGACCCCTACGAGCAGTACTTC. This codes for CASSLVSGDPYEQYF. The entire variable domain, with the rest obtained from reference TRBV7-6 and TRBJ2-7, is as follows: GAGVSQSPRYKVTKRGQDVALRCDPISGHVSLYWYRQALGQGPEFLTYFNYEAQQDKSGLPNDRFSAERPEGSISTLTIQRTEQRDSAMYRCASSLVSGDPYEQYFGPGTRLTVT.

This clone was observed a few times. J is TRBJ1-1 and V is TRBV4-3; D not certain. This CDR3 comprises 14 residues. With 0 bases removed from V and 4 bases from J, the gap between germline ends came to 9 bases. From germline, CDR1 is LGHNA and CDR2 YSLEER. The CDR3: CASSQEWQFTEAFF. Written as DNA, the CDR3 is TGCGCCAGCAGCCAAGAGTGGCAGTTCACTGAAGCTTTCTTT.

The chain uses TRBV18 and TRBJ1-5, with 7 bases identical to TRBD1. With 6 bases clipped from V and 7 bases from J, the junction kept 6 bases outside the gene matches. The CDR3 sequence is 13 residues long. Germline CDR1 and CDR2: KGHSH and LQKENI. Here the CDR3 reads CASSDRVQQPQHF. CDR3 nucleotide sequence: TGTGCCAGCTCTGACAGGGTACAACAGCCCCAGCATTTT.

This CDR3 reads CAGGPGTGSNEKLFF. CDR3 DNA sequence: TGCGCCGGAGGTCCCGGGACAGGGAGTAATGAAAAACTGTTTTTT. This chain connects TRBV23-1 to TRBJ1-4; 9 bases line up with TRBD1. TRBV23-1 carries the ORF label, with uncertain function. The CDR3 spans 15 residues. Trimming removed 11 bases from V and 4 bases from J; junction bases left unmatched: 11.

This clone has only a few counts. The J gene is TRBJ1-1, the V gene TRBV5-1; D remains unclear. From germline, CDR1 is SGHRS and CDR2 YFSETQ. The CDR3 has 13 amino acids. V lost 1 base, J lost 4 bases, and 8 bases lay in between. The CDR3: CASSLSIGTEAFF. The DNA of the CDR3 is TGCGCCAGCAGCTTGAGTATCGGCACTGAAGCTTTCTTT.

The sample holds one count of this clone. V is TRBV5-5 and J is TRBJ1-2; D might be TRBD1 (5 bases). This CDR3 region has 15 residues. Germline V gives CDR1 SGHKS, CDR2 YYEKEE (reference sequence). V lost 2 bases to trimming and J lost 7 bases, with 18 bases between them. Here the CDR3 DNA reads TGTGCCAGCAGCTTTGTGGTCTCGGTCAGGGCTGGCTACACCTTC. Translation gives CASSFVVSVRAGYTF. The full variable domain, in which reference TRBV5-5 and TRBJ1-2 provide the parts outside the CDR3, is DAGVTQSPTHLIKTRGQQVTLRCSPISGHKSVSWYQQVLGQGPQFIFQYYEKEERGRGNFPDRFSARQFPNYSSELNVNALLLGDSALYLCASSFVVSVRAGYTFGSGTRLTVV.

This clone has just a few counts. The chain links TRBV7-6 to TRBJ2-1; 11 positions agree with TRBD1. The CDR3 is made up of 16 amino acids. The V and J ends lost 4 bases and 2 bases, in that order; junction bases with no gene match: 4. Germline assignment: CDR1 SGHVS and CDR2 FNYEAQ. The CDR3 loop is CASSSLGQGAYNEQFF. DNA for the CDR3: TGTGCCAGCAGCTCCCTGGGACAGGGGGCCTACAATGAGCAGTTCTTC.

This rearrangement joins TRBV7-3 to TRBJ2-1; TRBD2 matches 12 bases. Germline-derived CDR1 and CDR2 are SGHTA and FQGTGA. Losses at the gene ends were 11 bases for V and 4 bases for J; bases not matched to a gene: 3. The CDR3 has 13 residues. CDR3 sequence (DNA): TGTGCCTGCGGGACTAGCGGGTACAATGAGCAGTTCTTC. It translates to CACGTSGYNEQFF.

The V and J genes are TRBV5-1 and TRBJ2-1; TRBD2 agrees at 11 bases. The CDR3 totals 14 residues. The J segment lost 9 bases and the V segment lost 7 bases, leaving 9 bases of the junction unmatched. The germline V gene encodes CDR1 SGHRS and CDR2 YFSETQ. The CDR3 DNA follows: TGCGCCAGCGGAGGGACTAGCGGATCGGGTGAGCAGTTCTTC. Translating gives CASGGTSGSGEQFF.

The chain carries TRBV19 and TRBJ2-7; 15 bases are shared with TRBD2. The CDR3 has 14 amino acids. Trimming removed 8 bases from V and 6 bases from J; junction bases left unmatched: 5. From germline, CDR1 is LNHDA and CDR2 SQIVND (reference sequence). The CDR3: CASGTSGRTSEQYF. Here the CDR3 DNA reads TGTGCCAGTGGGACTAGCGGGAGGACATCCGAGCAGTACTTC.

This clone was recorded a few times. The chain employs TRBV29-1 and TRBJ2-3; TRBD1 matches 7 bases. Germline V gene data show CDR1 as SQVTM and CDR2 as ANQGSEA. The ends lost 4 bases at V and 5 bases at J; junction bases unmatched: 6. The CDR3 loop spans 13 amino acids. As DNA, the CDR3 is TGCAGCGTTGTAGGGGGCCCCGGAGATACGCAGTATTTT. This sequence encodes CSVVGGPGDTQYF.

This clone was detected only a few times. The chain links TRBV9 to TRBJ2-7; D possibly corresponds to TRBD1 (6 bases). Looked up from germline, CDR1 is SGDLS and CDR2 is YYNGEE. The length of the CDR3 is 14 residues. Trimming stripped 4 bases from V and 2 bases from J, with 13 bases between. CDR3 DNA: TGTGCCAGCAGCATGTGGGACAAGCCCTACGAGCAGTACTTC. Translating gives CASSMWDKPYEQYF.

This clone has just a few counts. The genes are TRBV28 and TRBJ1-5; no firm D call. CDR3 length equals 14 residues. In germline, CDR1 is MDHEN, CDR2 SYDVKM. With 2 bases removed from V and 5 bases from J, the gap between germline ends came to 10 bases. Here the CDR3 DNA reads TGTGCCAGCAGTTTACCCGTGCAGTATCAGCCCCAGCATTTT. This gives the protein CASSLPVQYQPQHF.

The rearrangement links TRBV5-6 to TRBJ1-2; no definite D call. In germline, CDR1 is SGHDT, CDR2 YYEEEE. V dropped 4 bases and J dropped 1 base, with 2 bases sitting between them. The CDR3 loop spans 11 amino acids. The CDR3, as DNA: TGTGCCAGCAGCCGTAACTATGGCTACACCTTC. Amino acids: CASSRNYGYTF.

This clone was counted a single time. V is TRBV7-7 and J is TRBJ2-3; TRBD2 might be the D (5 bases). Germline CDR1 is SSHAT and CDR2 is FNYEAQ (reference sequence). The CDR3 has 16 amino acids. The V gene lost 2 bases and the J gene lost 0 bases, with 12 bases spanning the gap. Written as DNA, the CDR3 is TGTGCCAGCAGCTTAACGGGATCCACTAGCACAGATACGCAGTATTTT. Residues: CASSLTGSTSTDTQYF.

The chain carries TRBV20-1 and TRBJ1-1; D not certain. V was clipped by 3 bases and J by 12 bases, with 14 bases between them. The length of the CDR3 is 11 residues. CDR1 and CDR2 from the germline V gene are DFQATT and SNEGSKA (reference sequence). For the CDR3, the DNA is TGCAGTGCTAGGGGGAGGCAGGAAACTTTCTTT. The encoded protein is CSARGRQETFF.

This chain joins TRBV18 and TRBJ2-1; TRBD2 agrees at 8 bases. The germline gives CDR1 KGHSH, CDR2 LQKENI. V trimming: 3 bases; J trimming: 8 bases; junction bases outside the gene matches: 18. CDR3 length: 18 residues. The DNA for the CDR3 is TGTGCCAGCTCACCGCCCAAAAGAAAGCGGGAGCCTGGGGATGAGCAGTTCTTC. Residues: CASSPPKRKREPGDEQFF.

The rearrangement joins TRBV28 to TRBJ1-2; perhaps TRBD1 as D (6 bases). Trimming stripped 6 bases from V and 4 bases from J, with 15 bases between. The length of the CDR3 is 14 residues. CDR1 and CDR2 (germline): MDHEN, SYDVKM. The CDR3 protein is CASSNTGTSYGYTF. The CDR3 region has the DNA TGTGCCAGCAGCAACACCGGGACAAGCTATGGCTACACCTTC.